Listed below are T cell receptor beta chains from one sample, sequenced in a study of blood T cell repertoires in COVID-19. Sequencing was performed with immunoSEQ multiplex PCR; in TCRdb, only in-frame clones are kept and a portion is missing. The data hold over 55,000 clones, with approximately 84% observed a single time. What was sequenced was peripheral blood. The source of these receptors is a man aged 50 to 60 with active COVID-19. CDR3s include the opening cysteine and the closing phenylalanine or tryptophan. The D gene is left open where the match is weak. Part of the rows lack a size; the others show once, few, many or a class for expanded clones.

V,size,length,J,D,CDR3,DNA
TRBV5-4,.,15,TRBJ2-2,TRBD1,CASSLGQGYTGELFF,TGTGCCAGCAGCCTGGGACAGGGATACACCGGGGAGCTGTTTTTT
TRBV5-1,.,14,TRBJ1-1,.,CASSLVSADTEAFF,TGCGCCAGCAGCTTGGTTTCCGCGGACACTGAAGCTTTCTTT
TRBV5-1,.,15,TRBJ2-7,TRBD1,CASSLVQGVRYEQYF,TGCGCCAGCAGCTTGGTCCAGGGGGTTCGCTACGAGCAGTACTTC
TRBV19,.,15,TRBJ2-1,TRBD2,CASSIVRTRGNEQFF,TGTGCCAGTAGTATAGTCCGGACTAGAGGCAATGAGCAGTTCTTC
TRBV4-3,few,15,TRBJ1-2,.,CASSQDRYREDGYTF,TGCGCCAGCAGCCAAGATCGCTACAGGGAAGATGGCTACACCTTC
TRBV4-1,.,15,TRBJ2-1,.,CASSQSLARGNEQFF,TGCGCCAGCAGCCAATCACTAGCCCGCGGGAATGAGCAGTTCTTC
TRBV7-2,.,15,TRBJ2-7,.,CASSLVGGRGNEQYF,TGTGCCAGCAGCTTAGTCGGGGGGCGCGGGAACGAGCAGTACTTC
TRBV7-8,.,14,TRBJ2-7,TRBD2,CASSPVAGGSEQYF,TGTGCCAGCAGCCCGGTAGCGGGAGGGAGCGAGCAGTACTTC
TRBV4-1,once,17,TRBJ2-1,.,CASSQLWEGGYYNEQFF,TGCGCCAGCAGCCAACTATGGGAGGGGGGCTATTACAATGAGCAGTTCTTC
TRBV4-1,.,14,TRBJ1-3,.,CASSQGAPGNTIYF,TGCGCCAGCAGCCAAGGGGCCCCTGGAAACACCATATATTTT
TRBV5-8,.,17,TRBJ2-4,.,CASSFKVAQLAKNIQYF,TGTGCCAGCAGCTTCAAGGTAGCGCAGCTAGCCAAAAACATTCAGTACTTC
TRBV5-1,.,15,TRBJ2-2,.,CASSWAGLDAGELFF,TGCGCCAGCAGCTGGGCGGGGCTGGACGCCGGGGAGCTGTTTTTT
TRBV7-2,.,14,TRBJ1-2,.,CASSSAGQFWGYTF,TGTGCCAGCAGCTCCGCTGGACAGTTTTGGGGCTACACCTTC
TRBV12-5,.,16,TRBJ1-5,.,CASGLGIRGSNQPQHF,TGTGCTAGTGGTTTGGGGATTAGGGGGAGCAATCAGCCCCAGCATTTT
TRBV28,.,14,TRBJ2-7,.,CASSLRGSPYEQYF,TGTGCCAGCAGCCTCCGGGGGTCCCCCTACGAGCAGTACTTC
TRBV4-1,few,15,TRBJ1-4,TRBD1,CASSFLPGQGEKLFF,TGCGCCAGCAGCTTTCTACCGGGACAGGGTGAAAAACTGTTTTTT
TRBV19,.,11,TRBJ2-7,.,CASSLLYEQYF,TGTGCCAGTAGTCTCCTCTACGAGCAGTACTTC
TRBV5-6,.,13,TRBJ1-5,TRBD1,CASSRTGNQPQHF,TGTGCCAGCAGCCGGACAGGGAATCAGCCCCAGCATTTT
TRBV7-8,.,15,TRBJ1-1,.,CASSSPTEGEAEAFF,TGTGCCAGCAGCTCCCCGACCGAGGGAGAAGCTGAAGCTTTCTTT
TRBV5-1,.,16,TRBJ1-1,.,CASSLARGAPNTEAFF,TGCGCCAGCAGCTTGGCCAGGGGCGCTCCGAACACTGAAGCTTTCTTT
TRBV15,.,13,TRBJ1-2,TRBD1,CATSPTGGNGYTF,TGTGCCACCAGCCCTACAGGGGGCAATGGCTACACCTTC
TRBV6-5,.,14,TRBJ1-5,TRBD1,CASSRGTGNQPQHF,TGTGCCAGCAGCCGGGGGACAGGGAATCAGCCCCAGCATTTT
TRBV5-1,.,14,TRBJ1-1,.,CASSLVTPNTEAFF,TGCGCCAGCAGCTTGGTTACACCGAACACTGAAGCTTTCTTT
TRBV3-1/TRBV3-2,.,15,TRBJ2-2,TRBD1,CASSQNTGGTGELFF,TGTGCCAGCAGCCAGAATACAGGGGGCACCGGGGAGCTGTTTTTT
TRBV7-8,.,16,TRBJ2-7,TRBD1,CASSLGAPGTGTKQYF,TGTGCCAGCAGCTTAGGCGCCCCCGGGACAGGGACCAAGCAGTACTTC
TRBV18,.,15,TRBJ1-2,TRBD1,CASSPRMDRVYGYTF,TGTGCCAGCTCACCCCGTATGGACAGGGTCTATGGCTACACCTTC
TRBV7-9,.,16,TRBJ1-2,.,CASSHTTLDPGYGYTF,TGTGCCAGCAGCCATACTACACTAGATCCGGGCTATGGCTACACCTTC
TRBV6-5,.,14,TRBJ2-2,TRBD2,CASTAGGHTGELFF,TGTGCCAGCACTGCGGGAGGGCACACCGGGGAGCTGTTTTTT
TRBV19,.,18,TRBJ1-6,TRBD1,CASTDGSPGTGIWSPLHF,TGTGCCAGTACCGACGGTTCACCCGGGACAGGAATTTGGTCACCCCTCCACTTT
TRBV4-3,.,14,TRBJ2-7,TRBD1,CASSQAQGAREQYF,TGCGCCAGCAGCCAAGCCCAGGGGGCAAGGGAGCAGTACTTC
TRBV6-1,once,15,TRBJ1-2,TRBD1,CASSEPTGRLYGYTF,TGTGCCAGCAGTGAACCGACAGGGAGACTTTATGGCTACACCTTC
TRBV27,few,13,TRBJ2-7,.,CASSLGGQGEQYF,TGTGCCAGCAGTTTAGGTGGGCAAGGCGAGCAGTACTTC
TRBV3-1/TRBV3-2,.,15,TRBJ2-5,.,CASSQLRLIQETQYF,TGTGCCAGCAGCCAGCTTCGACTCATACAAGAGACCCAGTACTTC
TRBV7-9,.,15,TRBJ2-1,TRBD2,CASSAEGLAVNEQFF,TGTGCCAGCAGCGCGGAGGGACTAGCGGTAAATGAGCAGTTCTTC
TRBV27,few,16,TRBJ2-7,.,CASSLVPPDTDYEQYF,TGTGCCAGCAGTTTAGTTCCCCCAGACACGGACTACGAGCAGTACTTC
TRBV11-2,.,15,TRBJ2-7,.,CASSLDLTVRDEQYF,TGTGCCAGCAGCTTAGATTTGACGGTTCGGGACGAGCAGTACTTC
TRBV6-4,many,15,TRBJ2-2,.,CASSDGERDTGELFF,TGTGCCAGCAGTGACGGGGAGCGAGACACCGGGGAGCTGTTTTTT
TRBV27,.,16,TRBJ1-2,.,CASSSDYTGPHYGYTF,TGTGCCAGCAGTTCCGACTACACCGGTCCCCACTATGGCTACACCTTC
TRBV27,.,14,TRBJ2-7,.,CASCDRDRVYEQYF,TGTGCCAGCTGTGACCGGGATAGGGTCTACGAGCAGTACTTC
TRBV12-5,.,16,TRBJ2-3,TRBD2,CASGPGLELSTDTQYF,TGTGCTAGTGGCCCTGGACTAGAACTGAGCACAGATACGCAGTATTTT
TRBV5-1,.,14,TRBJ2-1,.,CASSLAVDYNEQFF,TGCGCCAGCAGCTTGGCCGTAGACTACAATGAGCAGTTCTTC
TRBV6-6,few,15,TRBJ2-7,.,CASSPSPERGYEQYF,TGTGCCAGCAGTCCCTCGCCGGAAAGGGGGTACGAGCAGTACTTC
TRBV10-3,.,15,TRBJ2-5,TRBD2,CAISESGGGQETQYF,TGTGCCATCAGTGAGTCTGGGGGAGGGCAGGAGACCCAGTACTTC
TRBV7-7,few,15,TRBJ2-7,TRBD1,CASSLGTGPSYEQYF,TGTGCCAGCAGCTTAGGGACAGGGCCCTCCTACGAGCAGTACTTC